The clone carrying this T cell receptor (beta chain) turned up a few times. This entry is derived from a study of T-cell reconstitution after alpha-beta-depleted transplantation in children. Unique molecular identifiers tagged the TCRbeta library. MiXCR was run by TCRdb on the PCR reads, yielding one entry per CDR3 protein. The sample has hundreds of thousands of distinct CDR3 sequences, about 9.2% seen once; the top ten hold about 6.2%. This CDR3 is 14 amino acids long. J was trimmed by 9 bases and V by 8 bases; bases with no gene match: 8. Germline CDR1 and CDR2: ENHRY and SYGVKD. This TCR was sampled from a human donor who donated a stem cell graft to a child with acute lymphoblastic leukemia. This rearrangement joins TRBV10-3 to TRBJ2-1, with 12 nucleotides matching TRBD2. This specimen was PBMCs from the stem cell graft donor, taken from the stem cell graft. The CDR3 sequence is CAIRPSGGASEQFF. The CDR3, as DNA: TGTGCCATCCGTCCTAGCGGGGGGGCAAGTGAGCAGTTCTTC.